These T cell receptor beta chains were read from a single sample in a study of T-cell memory formation after mild COVID-19. TCRdb recomputed calls from the 5' RACE reads with MiXCR, one row per CDR3 protein. This table has around 320,000 distinct CDR3 sequences, 25% to 30% appearing once. The sequenced material came from PBMCs or a T cell subset sorted from them (not recorded which). The receptors shown here come from an adult woman who had mild COVID-19 (a few samples of this study predate the infection). Cell type and time point are not known. CDR3s include the opening cysteine and the closing phenylalanine or tryptophan. D genes are given only for firm matches. Clone size is stated in some rows and not others, as once, few, many or a class when expanded.

size: .; V: TRBV7-6; D: .; J: TRBJ2-1; length: 13; CDR3: CASSLGSSQEQFF; DNA: TGTGCCAGCAGCTTAGGCTCGTCACAAGAGCAGTTCTTC
size: few; V: TRBV3-1; D: .; J: TRBJ1-6; length: 16; CDR3: CASSQEWAGKVSPLHF; DNA: TGTGCCAGCAGCCAAGAATGGGCAGGGAAGGTTTCACCCCTCCACTTT
size: .; V: TRBV9; D: TRBD2; J: TRBJ2-2; length: 14; CDR3: CASSGSGRTGELFF; DNA: TGTGCCAGCAGCGGTAGCGGGAGGACCGGGGAGCTGTTTTTT
size: .; V: TRBV12-3/TRBV12-4; D: .; J: TRBJ1-5; length: 16; CDR3: CASSQGWTDSNQPQHF; DNA: TGTGCCAGCAGCCAGGGATGGACAGATAGCAATCAGCCCCAGCATTTT
size: .; V: TRBV5-5; D: TRBD1; J: TRBJ1-1; length: 14; CDR3: CASSWGQSATEAFF; DNA: TGTGCCAGCAGCTGGGGACAGTCGGCTACTGAAGCTTTCTTT
size: few; V: TRBV5-1; D: .; J: TRBJ2-3; length: 15; CDR3: CASSYTSMGTDTQYF; DNA: TGCGCCAGCAGCTACACTAGTATGGGCACAGATACGCAGTATTTT
size: few; V: TRBV18; D: .; J: TRBJ2-4; length: 14; CDR3: CASSPRAGPYIQYF; DNA: TGTGCCAGCTCACCACGGGCAGGGCCGTACATTCAGTACTTC
size: .; V: TRBV3-1; D: .; J: TRBJ2-1; length: 17; CDR3: CASSQVLPWESYNEQFF; DNA: TGTGCCAGCAGCCAGGTACTTCCGTGGGAGTCCTACAATGAGCAGTTCTTC
size: .; V: TRBV4-1; D: TRBD1; J: TRBJ1-2; length: 15; CDR3: CASSYWTGREDGYTF; DNA: TGCGCCAGCAGCTACTGGACAGGGAGGGAAGATGGCTACACCTTC
size: .; V: TRBV7-2; D: TRBD1; J: TRBJ2-2; length: 14; CDR3: CASSSQGVAGELFF; DNA: TGTGCCAGCAGCTCACAGGGGGTGGCTGGGGAGCTGTTTTTT
size: .; V: TRBV5-4; D: TRBD2; J: TRBJ2-5; length: 15; CDR3: CASSPGASGGETQYF; DNA: TGTGCCAGCAGCCCCGGGGCTAGCGGTGGAGAGACCCAGTACTTC
size: few; V: TRBV30; D: .; J: TRBJ2-3; length: 15; CDR3: CAWSAQTGWGDTQYF; DNA: TGTGCCTGGAGTGCACAGACAGGATGGGGAGATACGCAGTATTTT
size: few; V: TRBV12-3/TRBV12-4; D: TRBD2; J: TRBJ2-4; length: 16; CDR3: CASTQGGILAKNIQYF; DNA: TGTGCCAGCACCCAGGGAGGGATTCTAGCCAAAAACATTCAGTACTTC
size: few; V: TRBV10-2; D: .; J: TRBJ1-5; length: 15; CDR3: CASSESGTRDQPQHF; DNA: TGCGCCAGCAGTGAGTCCGGGACCAGGGATCAGCCCCAGCATTTT
size: few; V: TRBV29-1; D: .; J: TRBJ2-5; length: 13; CDR3: CSGCCEGGETQYF; DNA: TGCAGCGGGTGTTGTGAGGGAGGAGAGACCCAGTACTTC
size: .; V: TRBV19; D: .; J: TRBJ1-5; length: 15; CDR3: CASSITDYSNQPQHF; DNA: TGTGCCAGTAGTATTACAGATTATAGCAATCAGCCCCAGCATTTT
size: .; V: TRBV5-1; D: TRBD1; J: TRBJ2-7; length: 15; CDR3: CASSLARTGVYEQYF; DNA: TGCGCCAGCAGCTTGGCCAGGACAGGGGTCTACGAGCAGTACTTC
size: .; V: TRBV19; D: .; J: TRBJ1-1; length: 11; CDR3: CASSNYGGAFF; DNA: TGTGCCAGTAGCAATTACGGGGGAGCTTTCTTT
size: .; V: TRBV7-9; D: TRBD1; J: TRBJ2-3; length: 15; CDR3: CASSPWDRRSDTQYF; DNA: TGTGCCAGCAGCCCATGGGACAGGCGTTCAGATACGCAGTATTTT
size: .; V: TRBV14; D: .; J: TRBJ1-1; length: 12; CDR3: CASSHSTGGAFF; DNA: TGTGCCAGCAGCCACTCCACGGGGGGAGCTTTCTTT
size: few; V: TRBV12-3/TRBV12-4; D: TRBD2; J: TRBJ2-3; length: 18; CDR3: CASSLPRTSGTRTDTQYF; DNA: TGTGCCAGCAGCCTACCCCGGACTAGCGGGACCCGCACAGATACGCAGTATTTT
size: few; V: TRBV30; D: TRBD2; J: TRBJ2-7; length: 14; CDR3: CAWRKLAGGYEQYF; DNA: TGTGCCTGGAGGAAACTAGCGGGGGGATACGAGCAGTACTTC
size: .; V: TRBV4-1; D: TRBD2; J: TRBJ2-1; length: 16; CDR3: CASSQRTSGRYNEQFF; DNA: TGCGCCAGCAGCCAACGGACTAGCGGGCGATACAATGAGCAGTTCTTC
size: .; V: TRBV7-9; D: .; J: TRBJ2-5; length: 15; CDR3: CASSLVQRRGETQYF; DNA: TGTGCCAGCAGCTTAGTCCAGCGGAGGGGGGAGACCCAGTACTTC
size: few; V: TRBV7-2; D: TRBD1; J: TRBJ2-7; length: 15; CDR3: CASSSSAGTAYEQYF; DNA: TGTGCCAGCAGCTCCTCAGCCGGGACAGCCTACGAGCAGTACTTC
size: few; V: TRBV20-1; D: .; J: TRBJ2-7; length: 14; CDR3: CSAKEAGRSYEQYF; DNA: TGCAGTGCTAAAGAGGCGGGACGCTCCTACGAGCAGTACTTC
size: .; V: TRBV7-2; D: .; J: TRBJ2-3; length: 14; CDR3: CASSRLNLRDTQYF; DNA: TGTGCCAGCAGCCGTCTTAACTTAAGGGATACGCAGTATTTT
size: few; V: TRBV7-9; D: TRBD1; J: TRBJ1-2; length: 15; CDR3: CASSSGGARGDGYTF; DNA: TGTGCCAGCAGCTCCGGTGGGGCCAGGGGGGATGGCTACACCTTC
size: .; V: TRBV2; D: TRBD2; J: TRBJ2-7; length: 16; CDR3: CASSSRLAGSSYEQYF; DNA: TGTGCCAGCAGCTCCCGACTAGCGGGGAGCTCCTACGAGCAGTACTTC
size: .; V: TRBV29-1; D: TRBD1; J: TRBJ2-7; length: 14; CDR3: CSVAADRGPYEQYF; DNA: TGCAGCGTTGCCGCCGACAGGGGCCCCTACGAGCAGTACTTC
size: few; V: TRBV9; D: TRBD1; J: TRBJ1-4; length: 14; CDR3: CASSATGAYEKLFF; DNA: TGTGCCAGCAGCGCCACAGGGGCTTATGAAAAACTGTTTTTT
size: .; V: TRBV12-3/TRBV12-4; D: .; J: TRBJ1-3; length: 15; CDR3: CASSFQGFTGNTIYF; DNA: TGTGCCAGCAGTTTTCAGGGGTTTACTGGAAACACCATATATTTT
size: .; V: TRBV5-1; D: TRBD1; J: TRBJ2-1; length: 15; CDR3: CASSHRDRGDNEQFF; DNA: TGCGCCAGCAGCCACCGGGACAGGGGTGACAATGAGCAGTTCTTC
size: .; V: TRBV6-2/TRBV6-3; D: .; J: TRBJ2-1; length: 16; CDR3: CASSYGGGSSYNEQFF; DNA: TGTGCCAGCAGTTACGGGGGCGGGAGCTCCTACAATGAGCAGTTCTTC
size: few; V: TRBV19; D: .; J: TRBJ2-2; length: 11; CDR3: CASSYRWELFF; DNA: TGTGCCAGTAGTTATAGGTGGGAGCTGTTTTTT
size: .; V: TRBV12-3/TRBV12-4; D: .; J: TRBJ1-1; length: 12; CDR3: CASRRYGSEAFF; DNA: TGTGCCAGCAGGAGATACGGGAGTGAAGCTTTCTTT
size: once; V: TRBV9; D: TRBD2; J: TRBJ2-3; length: 17; CDR3: CASSVGGGTSGTDTQYF; DNA: TGTGCCAGCAGCGTAGGCGGAGGGACTAGCGGCACAGATACGCAGTATTTT
size: .; V: TRBV29-1; D: .; J: TRBJ2-2; length: 16; CDR3: CSVEDGRGGSTGELFF; DNA: TGCAGCGTTGAAGATGGCAGGGGAGGGAGCACCGGGGAGCTGTTTTTT
size: few; V: TRBV20-1; D: TRBD1; J: TRBJ2-5; length: 14; CDR3: CSAGDRGLIETQYF; DNA: TGCAGTGCCGGTGACAGGGGGCTTATCGAGACCCAGTACTTC
size: .; V: TRBV6-4; D: .; J: TRBJ1-1; length: 13; CDR3: CASSRGANTEAFF; DNA: TGTGCCAGCAGCAGAGGGGCGAACACTGAAGCTTTCTTT
size: .; V: TRBV5-1; D: .; J: TRBJ1-2; length: 13; CDR3: CASSLDYPYGYTF; DNA: TGCGCCAGCAGCTTGGATTACCCATATGGCTACACCTTC
size: .; V: TRBV7-9; D: TRBD2; J: TRBJ2-1; length: 16; CDR3: CASSGPSGSSYNEQFF; DNA: TGTGCCAGCAGCGGACCTAGCGGGAGCTCCTACAATGAGCAGTTCTTC
size: few; V: TRBV9; D: .; J: TRBJ2-2; length: 15; CDR3: CASSSPRGGTGELFF; DNA: TGTGCCAGCAGCTCGCCCAGGGGGGGGACCGGGGAGCTGTTTTTT
size: .; V: TRBV29-1; D: TRBD1; J: TRBJ2-7; length: 14; CDR3: CSVVTGGTNYEQYF; DNA: TGCAGCGTTGTAACAGGGGGAACTAACTACGAGCAGTACTTC
size: .; V: TRBV12-3/TRBV12-4; D: .; J: TRBJ2-1; length: 13; CDR3: CASSFGIDNEQFF; DNA: TGTGCCAGCAGTTTCGGGATCGACAATGAGCAGTTCTTC
size: .; V: TRBV12-3/TRBV12-4; D: TRBD1; J: TRBJ1-1; length: 14; CDR3: CASRSGQGAAEAFF; DNA: TGTGCCAGCAGGTCGGGACAGGGGGCGGCTGAAGCTTTCTTT
size: .; V: TRBV11-2; D: .; J: TRBJ1-5; length: 16; CDR3: CASSLAEGHRNQPQHF; DNA: TGTGCCAGCAGCTTAGCCGAGGGGCATCGCAATCAGCCCCAGCATTTT
size: few; V: TRBV6-2/TRBV6-3; D: TRBD2; J: TRBJ2-7; length: 19; CDR3: CASSFPSLESGTVNYEQYF; DNA: TGTGCCAGCAGCTTCCCTTCTCTGGAAAGCGGGACTGTAAACTACGAGCAGTACTTC
size: few; V: TRBV12-3/TRBV12-4; D: .; J: TRBJ2-3; length: 14; CDR3: CASSFGGPTDTQYF; DNA: TGTGCCAGCAGTTTTGGGGGCCCCACAGATACGCAGTATTTT
size: few; V: TRBV7-9; D: .; J: TRBJ2-5; length: 14; CDR3: CASSAVRGVETQYF; DNA: TGTGCCAGCAGCGCCGTGCGGGGCGTTGAGACCCAGTACTTC
size: few; V: TRBV6-2/TRBV6-3; D: .; J: TRBJ2-1; length: 17; CDR3: CASSYVPSKKAGNEQFF; DNA: TGTGCCAGCAGTTACGTCCCTAGCAAGAAAGCCGGAAATGAGCAGTTCTTC
size: few; V: TRBV14; D: TRBD1; J: TRBJ2-1; length: 15; CDR3: CASRSSTGYGDEQFF; DNA: TGTGCCAGCAGGTCCTCGACAGGGTATGGGGATGAGCAGTTCTTC
size: few; V: TRBV2; D: TRBD2; J: TRBJ2-7; length: 16; CDR3: CASSELGGRSSYEQYF; DNA: TGTGCCAGCAGCGAGCTTGGCGGGAGGAGCTCCTACGAGCAGTACTTC
size: .; V: TRBV5-4; D: TRBD2; J: TRBJ2-5; length: 15; CDR3: CASSTLAGVRETQYF; DNA: TGTGCCAGCAGCACTCTAGCGGGAGTCCGGGAGACCCAGTACTTC
size: .; V: TRBV4-2; D: TRBD2; J: TRBJ2-5; length: 15; CDR3: CASSPSGGNQETQYF; DNA: TGTGCCAGCAGCCCTAGCGGGGGAAACCAAGAGACCCAGTACTTC
size: few; V: TRBV19; D: .; J: TRBJ1-4; length: 13; CDR3: CASSIGSREKLFF; DNA: TGTGCCAGTAGTATCGGTTCGCGGGAAAAACTGTTTTTT
size: .; V: TRBV5-1; D: .; J: TRBJ2-2; length: 12; CDR3: CASGPNTGELFF; DNA: TGCGCTAGCGGTCCGAACACCGGGGAGCTGTTTTTT